What follows describes a single T cell receptor beta chain. Its antigen is not known. TCRdb used MiXCR to reprocess the reads, holding one entry per CDR3 protein. The table lists under 200,000 distinct CDR3 sequences, about a sixth of them singletons. The data stem from a study of T cell repertoires in cytomegalovirus infection. Study-level information: Carrying CMV and the relevant HLA type showed in public TCR beta signatures. Study results and caveats: The study identified carriers of CMV plus the relevant HLA from cumulative public TCR beta family frequency. Dominant in the ex vivo response were TCR beta clonotypes restricted by HLA-C and specific for CMV.

CDR1 MNHEY and CDR2 SVGEGT come from the germline V gene. This CDR3 is 16 amino acids long. Trimming cost V 2 bases and J 9 bases; bases outside gene matches: 8. Material for sequencing was CD8+ T cells from PBMCs. This clonotype originated in a human donor in good health (CMV status not recorded). Some clones in this sample may be carry-over from other donors' samples. J is TRBJ2-1 and V is TRBV6-2 or TRBV6-3, with 12 bases aligning to TRBD2. The CDR3 nucleotides read TGTGCCAGCAGTTACGCTCTAGCGGGGGGGCCCGGTGAGCAGTTCTTC. Its translation is CASSYALAGGPGEQFF.